One and the same sample provided the 18 T cell receptor beta chains below, sequenced in a study of T cells in Graves' hyperthyroidism and ophthalmopathy. Amplification targeted TCR beta CDR3 regions from RNA transcripts. HTBI primers were the set used in a first-round RT-PCR of the TCR CDR3. Each CDR3 protein gets one entry after TCRdb re-called the multiplex PCR reads with MiXCR. This table holds hundreds of thousands of distinct CDR3 sequences, approximately 15% found once. The sample consisted of blood. The origin of the receptors is a woman between 50 and 59 years old with Graves' ophthalmopathy.

This clonotype was observed at least ten times. The gene calls are TRBV28 and TRBJ1-1; possibly TRBD1 for D (5 bases). Germline V CDR1 and CDR2: MDHEN, SYDVKM. The CDR3 spans 14 residues. V was pared by 11 bases and J by 0 bases, with 16 bases between. CDR3 region: CASADGALNTEAFF. CDR3 coding DNA: TGTGCCTCCGCAGACGGGGCTTTGAACACTGAAGCTTTCTTT.

CDR3 amino acids: CASSQDRARGWYEQYF. DNA for the CDR3: TGCGCCAGCAGCCAAGATAGGGCCAGAGGGTGGTACGAGCAGTACTTC. V usage is TRBV4-3 and J usage is TRBJ2-7, with a tentative D call TRBD2 (5 bases). The V and J ends lost 0 bases and 4 bases respectively, with 16 bases between them. Germline values: CDR1 LGHNA, CDR2 YSLEER. The CDR3 covers 16 residues.

This clonotype was observed many times. As DNA, the CDR3 is TGTGCCAGCAGCTTTGGTTGGACAGGGGGGGACCAGCCCCAGCATTTT. Its protein is CASSFGWTGGDQPQHF. The chain joins TRBV7-8 to TRBJ1-5; TRBD1 agrees at 10 bases. J lost 7 bases, V lost 3 bases, and 9 bases had no gene match. Looked up from germline, CDR1 is SGHVS and CDR2 is FQNEAQ. This CDR3 has 16 amino acids.

This clonotype was counted many times. Sequence at one end of the junction differs from germline and may be a read error. The genes are TRBV29-1 and TRBJ2-1, with 8 nucleotides matching TRBD2. The CDR3 is 15 residues long. Germline V gene data show CDR1 as SQVTM and CDR2 as ANQGSEA. The CDR3 nucleotides are TGCAGCGTAGAAGGGTGGGGGACTAGGTTCAATGAGCAGTTCTTC. Translation: CSVEGWGTRFNEQFF.

The sample holds many counts of this clonotype. The chain is built from TRBV28 and TRBJ1-5, with D unresolved. Trimming pared 2 bases from V and 2 bases from J, leaving 13 bases between. Looked up from germline, CDR1 is MDHEN and CDR2 is SYDVKM. This CDR3 is 16 amino acids long. Here the CDR3 DNA reads TGTGCCAGCAGTTTAAATTGGGGTGCGGGCAATCAGCCCCAGCATTTT. Its translation: CASSLNWGAGNQPQHF.

In this sample, this clonotype turned up many times. The V and J genes are TRBV7-2 and TRBJ1-1; D not resolved. The CDR3 consists of 16 residues. Deletions cut 2 bases from V and 7 bases from J, with 20 bases between. Germline V gene sequence: CDR1 SGHTA, CDR2 FQGNSA. The CDR3 loop is CASSLSSSRPLYEAFF. The CDR3 DNA sequence: TGTGCCAGCAGCTTATCGTCCTCCAGGCCCTTGTATGAAGCTTTCTTT.

This clonotype showed up many times. The V and J genes are TRBV28 and TRBJ2-4; TRBD1 matches at 7 bases. Germline lookup yields CDR1 MDHEN and CDR2 SYDVKM. The length of the CDR3 is 14 residues. The V gene end was trimmed by 6 bases and the J gene end by 3 bases; junction bases not matched to a gene: 5. The CDR3 bases are TGTGCCAGCAGGCTTGACAGGGACAAAAACATTCAGTACTTC. Protein: CASRLDRDKNIQYF. The full variable domain, its missing parts supplied by reference TRBV28 and TRBJ2-4, is DVKVTQSSRYLVKRTGEKVFLECVQDMDHENMFWYRQDPGLGLRLIYFSYDVKMKEKGDIPEGYSVSREKKERFSLILESASTNQTSMYLCASRLDRDKNIQYFGAGTRLSVL.

This clonotype showed up many times. This chain links TRBV29-1 with TRBJ2-5; 10 bases line up with TRBD2. This CDR3 has 15 amino acids. Germline V gene sequence: CDR1 SQVTM, CDR2 ANQGSEA. V lost 6 bases to trimming and J lost 2 bases; unmatched junction nucleotides: 9. The CDR3 here is CSVVSSGSPQETQYF. The CDR3 nucleotides are TGCAGCGTCGTTTCTAGCGGGAGCCCACAAGAGACCCAGTACTTC.

This clonotype was seen more than once but under ten times. V is TRBV28 and J is TRBJ1-4; D ambiguous. This CDR3 is 14 amino acids long. CDR1 and CDR2 (germline): MDHEN, SYDVKM. Trimming stripped 5 bases from V and 4 bases from J, with 11 bases between. For the CDR3, the DNA is TGTGCCAGCAGTCTCCGGGCCTTTAATGAAAAACTGTTTTTT. Protein sequence: CASSLRAFNEKLFF. Based on the CDR3 plus reference TRBV28 and TRBJ1-4, the full variable domain is DVKVTQSSRYLVKRTGEKVFLECVQDMDHENMFWYRQDPGLGLRLIYFSYDVKMKEKGDIPEGYSVSREKKERFSLILESASTNQTSMYLCASSLRAFNEKLFFGSGTQLSVL.

CDR3 in amino acids: CASSLVPDQETQYF. The CDR3 DNA sequence: TGCGCCAGCAGCTTGGTGCCAGACCAAGAGACCCAGTACTTC. This chain uses TRBV5-1 with TRBJ2-5; D unclear. Germline values: CDR1 SGHRS, CDR2 YFSETQ. V lost 0 bases and J 0 bases, leaving 6 bases between the germline ends. The CDR3 extends over 14 amino acids.

This clonotype was observed at least ten times. V and J are TRBV20-1 and TRBJ2-7, with D uncertain. CDR3 size: 13 residues. Trimming took 4 bases from V and 1 from J, leaving 11 bases between them. Germline CDR1 and CDR2: DFQATT and SNEGSKA (reference sequence). The CDR3 spells CSAKDSDSYEQYF. In DNA form, the CDR3 reads TGCAGTGCTAAAGACTCGGATTCCTACGAGCAGTACTTC.

This clonotype was seen at least ten times. The genes are TRBV28 and TRBJ2-7; unclear D gene. The CDR3 runs to 13 residues. Germline CDR1 and CDR2: MDHEN and SYDVKM. V dropped 5 bases and J dropped 3 bases, with 11 bases sitting between them. The DNA of the CDR3 is TGTGCCAGCAGTCAGAGGACGGGCTACGAGCAGTACTTC. This translates into CASSQRTGYEQYF.

About this clonotype itself: A read error may explain this, as a much larger clone is one base away. No conserved phenylalanine or tryptophan ends this CDR3, so it is likely a read error. The chain combines TRBV7-9 with TRBJ2-7, with 7 positions matching TRBD1. Germline trimming cut 1 base from V and 6 bases from J; bases unmatched to any gene: 12. The CDR3 contains 16 residues. Germline-derived CDR1 and CDR2 are SEHNR and FQNEAQ (reference sequence). The CDR3 reads CASSLGPPGQIPEQYL. The CDR3 nucleotides read TGTGCCAGCAGCTTAGGGCCCCCGGGACAGATCCCCGAGCAGTACCTC.

The chain couples TRBV30 to TRBJ1-5; 10 positions match TRBD1. Germline V gives CDR1 GTSNPN, CDR2 SVGIG (reference sequence). The trim removed 1 base at V and 6 bases at J, leaving 6 bases unmatched. CDR3 length: 15 amino acids. The CDR3 reads CAWSGGQGVAQPQHF. The CDR3 bases are TGTGCCTGGAGTGGAGGACAGGGGGTGGCTCAGCCCCAGCATTTT.

This clonotype was detected many times. The V call is TRBV30, the J call TRBJ2-3; TRBD2 might be the D (6 bases). The CDR3 consists of 14 residues. V gave up 3 bases and J gave up 0 bases, with 10 bases separating them. Per germline, CDR1 GTSNPN and CDR2 SVGIG (reference sequence). This chain's CDR3 is CAWSHGGSTDTQYF. The CDR3 nucleotides read TGTGCCTGGAGCCACGGGGGAAGCACAGATACGCAGTATTTT.

The chain employs TRBV7-9 and TRBJ1-1, with TRBD1 matching 8 bases. CDR3 size: 14 residues. The V gene's germline CDR1 is SEHNR and CDR2 FQNEAQ (reference sequence). V dropped 5 bases and J dropped 5; count of bases not matched to a gene: 7. CDR3 bases: TGTGCCAGCAGCCAGACAGGGGCGTGGACTGAAGCTTTCTTT. It codes for CASSQTGAWTEAFF.

Many counts were recorded for this clonotype. The chain uses TRBV3-1 and TRBJ1-4; unclear D gene. Trimming cost V 1 base and J 2 bases, with 5 bases left between them. CDR1 and CDR2 (germline): LGHDT, YNNKEL (reference sequence). The CDR3 covers 14 residues. Here the CDR3 reads CASSQAGTNEKLFF. For the CDR3, the DNA is TGTGCCAGCAGCCAAGCGGGGACTAATGAAAAACTGTTTTTT. The full variable domain, rest sourced from reference TRBV3-1 and TRBJ1-4, is DTAVSQTPKYLVTQMGNDKSIKCEQNLGHDTMYWYKQDSKKFLKIMFSYNNKELIINETVPNRFSPKSPDKAHLNLHINSLELGDSAVYFCASSQAGTNEKLFFGSGTQLSVL.

This clonotype occurred many times. For the CDR3, the DNA is TGCAGTGCTAGTCAGGGGAACTATGGCTACACCTTC. Translation gives CSASQGNYGYTF. V and J are TRBV20-1 and TRBJ1-2; tentatively, D is TRBD1 (6 bases). The CDR3 runs 12 residues. Trimming removed 3 bases from V and 2 bases from J, with 7 bases in between. Germline assignment: CDR1 DFQATT and CDR2 SNEGSKA (reference sequence).